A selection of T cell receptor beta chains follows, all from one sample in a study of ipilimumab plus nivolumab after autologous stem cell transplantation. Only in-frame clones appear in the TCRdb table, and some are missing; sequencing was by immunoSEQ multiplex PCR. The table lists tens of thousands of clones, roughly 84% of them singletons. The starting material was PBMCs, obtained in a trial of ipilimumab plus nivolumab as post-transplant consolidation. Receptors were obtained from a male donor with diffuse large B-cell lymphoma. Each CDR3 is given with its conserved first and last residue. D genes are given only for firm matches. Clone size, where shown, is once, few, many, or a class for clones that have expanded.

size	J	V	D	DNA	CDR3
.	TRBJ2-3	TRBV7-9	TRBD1	TGTGCCAGCAGCTCTACAGGGGTCTCCACAGATACGCAGTATTTT	CASSSTGVSTDTQYF
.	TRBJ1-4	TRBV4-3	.	TGCGCCAGCAGCCTAGGGCGGGGTGCCACAACTAATGAAAAACTGTTTTTT	CASSLGRGATTNEKLFF
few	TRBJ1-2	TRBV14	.	TGTGCCAGCAGCCTGTCCCGGAGTTCGGGCTACACCTTC	CASSLSRSSGYTF
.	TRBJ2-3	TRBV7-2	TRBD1	TGTGCCAGCAGCCCGGACAGGGATACGCAGTATTTT	CASSPDRDTQYF
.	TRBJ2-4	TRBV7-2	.	TGTGCCAGCAGCTGGGGGCAGGCCGGAAACATTCAGTACTTC	CASSWGQAGNIQYF
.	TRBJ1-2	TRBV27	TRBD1	TGTGCCAGCAGCAGGACAGGGGTCTATGGCTACACCTTC	CASSRTGVYGYTF
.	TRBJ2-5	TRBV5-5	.	TGTGCCAGCAGCTTGGAATGGGGGCAAGAGACCCAGTACTTC	CASSLEWGQETQYF
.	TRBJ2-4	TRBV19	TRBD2	TGTGCCAGTAGTGGTAGCGGGGGGGTAGCCAAAAACATTCAGTACTTC	CASSGSGGVAKNIQYF
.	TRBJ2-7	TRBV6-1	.	TGTGCCACCAGCTACGGTCTGCTCTACGAGCAGTACTTC	CATSYGLLYEQYF
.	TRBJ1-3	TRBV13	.	TGTGCCAGCAGCCGAGATAGGACGGCTGGAAACACCATATATTTT	CASSRDRTAGNTIYF
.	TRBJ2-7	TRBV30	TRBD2	TGTGCCTGGAGTGGTGAGACTAGCGGGGGGCCCCACGAGCAGTACTTC	CAWSGETSGGPHEQYF
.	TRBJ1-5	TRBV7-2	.	TGTGCCAGCAGCCCCCCTGATGTTCAGCCCCAGCATTTT	CASSPPDVQPQHF
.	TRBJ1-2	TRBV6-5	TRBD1	TGTGCCAGCAGTTACGGACAGGGACGGCTCTATGGCTACACCTTC	CASSYGQGRLYGYTF
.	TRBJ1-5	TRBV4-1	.	TGCGCCAGCAGCCAAGAAGACCAGGTCAATCAGCCCCAGCATTTT	CASSQEDQVNQPQHF
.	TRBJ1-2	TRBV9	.	TGTGCCAGCAGTAGGGGGGGTGGCTACACCTTC	CASSRGGGYTF
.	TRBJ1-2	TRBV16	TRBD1	TGTGCCAGCAGCCAATCAGGGGGCGCGTATGGCTACACCTTC	CASSQSGGAYGYTF
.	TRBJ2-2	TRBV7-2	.	TGTGCCAGCAGCACAGGTCTGGTTGGGGAGCTGTTTTTT	CASSTGLVGELFF
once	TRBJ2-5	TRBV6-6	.	TGTGCCAGCAGTTACGAAGGGGGAGGTGGAGAGACCCAGTACTTC	CASSYEGGGGETQYF
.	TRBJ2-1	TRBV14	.	TGTGCCAGCAGCCAAGACTCAGATGAGCAGTTCTTC	CASSQDSDEQFF
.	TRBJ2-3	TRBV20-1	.	TGCAGTGCTAGAGATCTCACGCAGTATTTT	CSARDLTQYF
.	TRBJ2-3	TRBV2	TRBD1	TGTGCCAGCAGGGACAGGGACCCTTCTAGCACAGATACGCAGTATTTT	CASRDRDPSSTDTQYF
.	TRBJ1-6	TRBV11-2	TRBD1	TGTGCCAGCAGCCCCCGGGACAGGGTGTATTCACCCCTCCACTTT	CASSPRDRVYSPLHF
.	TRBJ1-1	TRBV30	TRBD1	TGTGCCATGGACAGGGGCTTGATGAGTCTACAGAACACTGAAGCTTTCTTT	CAMDRGLMSLQNTEAFF
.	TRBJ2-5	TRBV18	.	TGTGCCAGCAACGACCCCCCCTTGGGGCAAGAGACCCAGTACTTC	CASNDPPLGQETQYF
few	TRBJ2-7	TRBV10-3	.	TGTGCCATCAGTGACATAGGGGCCTCAGGGGACGAGCAGTACTTC	CAISDIGASGDEQYF
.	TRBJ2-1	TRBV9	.	TGTGCCAGCAGCAGCTACACAGGGATGCAGTTCTTC	CASSSYTGMQFF